The table lists the clone carrying this T cell receptor beta chain with many counts. Arm-PCR of CDR3 regions and iRepertoire HTBI primers were used to build TCR beta libraries. Each CDR3 protein is one row after TCRdb ran MiXCR on the multiplex PCR reads. Altogether roughly 420,000 distinct CDR3 sequences are present, approximately 16% being singletons, with the ten largest covering about 11%. As to time point: newly diagnosed GD, antithyroid drugs for less than 3 months. Isolated PBMC RNA provided the starting material for the TCR library. The data derive from a study of regulatory T cells in long-lasting Graves disease. This CDR3 has 13 amino acids. Trimming pared 2 bases from V and 7 bases from J, leaving 12 bases between. Germline V gene lookup returns CDR1 MDHEN and CDR2 SYDVKM. These records were also assigned to another study, of T cells in Graves' hyperthyroidism and ophthalmopathy.

The chain recombines TRBV28 with TRBJ2-7; D might be TRBD2 (6 bases). This TCR was recovered from a woman aged 25 to 39 with Graves disease. The source material was peripheral blood mononuclear cells (PBMCs), sampled at new diagnosis, from a patient treated with antithyroid drugs. The CDR3 DNA sequence: TGTGCCAGCAGTTTACGACAAAGCGGGGAGCAGTACTTC. The encoded protein is CASSLRQSGEQYF.